This is a list of T cell receptor beta chains from one sample in a study of cytomegalovirus exposure and HLA in healthy donors. Using immunoSEQ multiplex PCR, the repertoire was profiled, and TCRdb retains in-frame clones only, with some absent. The sample holds 95,000 to 100,000 clones; over 70% are singletons and the top ten take about 10%. The source material was PBMCs. The receptors were sampled from a man between 50 and 59 years old in good health and CMV-seronegative. CDR3s include the opening cysteine and the closing phenylalanine or tryptophan.

TRBJ1-1	TRBV28	CASVEGVGGTEAFF
TRBJ1-6	TRBV28	CASQPHLNAGGRHPLHF
TRBJ2-3	TRBV9	CASSVGASGFTDTQYF
TRBJ2-1	TRBV7-2	CASSNPGLAAYNEQFF
TRBJ1-6	TRBV30	CAWKLQNNSPLHF
TRBJ1-5	TRBV6-1	CASSERDRGIQPQHF
TRBJ1-2	TRBV5-1	CASSLYVTGSNYGYTF
TRBJ2-3	TRBV11-2	CASSLSGDTQYF
TRBJ1-5	TRBV6-1	CASFGGQSNQPQHF
TRBJ2-3	TRBV7-2	CASSLLADTQYF
TRBJ2-1	TRBV7-6	CASSLEQGRGEQFF
TRBJ1-1	TRBV29-1	CSATTGRMNTEAFF
TRBJ2-1	TRBV7-2	CASLSRGGTSYNEQFF
TRBJ1-2	TRBV5-1	CASSLALQRDYGYTF
TRBJ1-1	TRBV10-2	CASRMGGTNTEAFF
TRBJ2-3	TRBV6-1	CASREGLRTDTQYF
TRBJ2-4	TRBV28	CASSLWGGLTKNIQYF
TRBJ2-3	TRBV7-3	CASSFHSQGTTDTQYF
TRBJ1-2	TRBV29-1	CSVEEGDRGLSF
TRBJ1-5	TRBV18	CASSAEVNNQPQHF
TRBJ1-1	TRBV7-9	CASSLGHLGTEAFF
TRBJ2-3	TRBV5-5	CASRIDRFGNTQYF
TRBJ2-3	TRBV7-2	CASDRGRGDTQYF
TRBJ1-6	TRBV30	CAWDIVGDSPLHF
TRBJ2-7	TRBV11-2	CASSPGLAGGYEQYF
TRBJ2-7	TRBV19	CASRGTGRGPYEQYF
TRBJ2-7	TRBV11-3	CASSPRGRAYEQYF
TRBJ2-5	TRBV2	CASSRQGLISPVETQYF
TRBJ2-1	TRBV15	CATSSPRGSGEQFF
TRBJ1-1	TRBV2	CASSGGDRLNTEAFF
TRBJ2-3	TRBV27	CASSKGPGTGLDTQYF
TRBJ2-5	TRBV7-9	CASSTRQGAETQYF
TRBJ2-7	TRBV4-1	CASSHPDSYYEQYF